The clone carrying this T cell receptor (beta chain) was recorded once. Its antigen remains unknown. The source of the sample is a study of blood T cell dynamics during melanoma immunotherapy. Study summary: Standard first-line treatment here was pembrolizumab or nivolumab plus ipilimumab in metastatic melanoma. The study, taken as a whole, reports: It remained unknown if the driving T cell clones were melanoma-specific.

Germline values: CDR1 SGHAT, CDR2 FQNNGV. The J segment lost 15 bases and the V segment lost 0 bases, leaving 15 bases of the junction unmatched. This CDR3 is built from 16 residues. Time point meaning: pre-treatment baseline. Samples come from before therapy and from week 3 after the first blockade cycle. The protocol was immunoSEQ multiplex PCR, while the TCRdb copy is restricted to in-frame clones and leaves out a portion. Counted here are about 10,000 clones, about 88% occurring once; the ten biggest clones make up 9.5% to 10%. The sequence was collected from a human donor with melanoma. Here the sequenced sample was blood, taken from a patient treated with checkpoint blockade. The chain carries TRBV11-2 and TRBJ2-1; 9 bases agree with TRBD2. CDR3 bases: TGTGCCAGCAGCTTAGATTTCGTGGTAGCGGGAGATAGGAGGTTCTTC. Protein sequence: CASSLDFVVAGDRRFF.